Included here is one T cell receptor (beta chain) sequence, with context. Its antigen is currently not known. No base qualities exist here, and no much larger clone lies one base off it. Compared with germline, V lacks 0 bases and J lacks 9 bases; bases without a gene match: 9. There are 15 amino acids in the CDR3, from cysteine to phenylalanine inclusive. This entry keeps only the CDR3 DNA: 45 bases, framed from base 1. CDR1 and CDR2, per the germline V gene, are SGHDT and YYEEEE. These data belong to a study of CD8+ T cells in alopecia areata listed by TCRdb under 2018. In the study overall: In both human patients and the C3H/HeJ mouse model, the study applied high-throughput TCRbeta sequencing to look at T cell clonal expansion in alopecia areata. On the human side, TCRbeta sequencing was run on scalp tissue and on sorted CD4+ and CD8+ peripheral blood T cells from healthy controls and from alopecia areata patients with either patchy or totalis/universalis disease. RNA was extracted with the PAXgene miRNA kit for fixed scalp, the miRNeasy kit for PBMCs, and the RNeasy kit for mouse skin. Scalp clonality was compared across normal scalp (n=4), patchy alopecia areata scalp (n=8), and alopecia totalis/universalis scalp (n=8). Amplification of TCRbeta CDR3 regions was done by immunoSEQ multiplex PCR using 35 Vbeta forward primers and 13 Jbeta reverse primers. What the study reported, not specific to this receptor: Resident alphabeta T cells in normal human skin are also sequenced, complicating scalp TCR repertoire analysis, unlike mouse skin dominated by gammadelta T cells. Higher clonality and more expanded CD8+ clones were observed in lesional scalp than in normal scalp, particularly in alopecia totalis/universalis, a finding suggestive of antigenic drive. Shared TCR sequences between patients were less evident than in mice, which may be partly attributable to HLA diversity in the patient population.

Receptor amplification or capture employed the immunoSEQ multiplex PCR assay. RNA was extracted from all samples and reverse transcribed into cDNA, which served as template for TCR sequencing. SuperScript III was used to make first-strand cDNA, primed with a 2:1 mix of oligo-dT and random hexamers. A synthetic immune receptor repertoire was used to assess amplification bias, and residual bias was removed computationally. Per the authors' processing: After raw reads were preprocessed to remove errors, the CDR3 was defined following IMGT conventions as running from the conserved cysteine to phenylalanine. Clonality was computed by normalizing Shannon entropy by log2 of the number of productive unique TCRs and subtracting the result from 1. Scalp TCRbeta sequences were cross-referenced with sorted blood CD4 and CD8 repertoires so that the CD4 or CD8 identity of scalp clones could be inferred. Held by TCRdb, this immuneACCESS table contains in-frame sequences only and omits some clones. Under half of the omission traces to an unresolved V gene where checked; the cause of the rest is unknown. The D gene and trimming were derived from the DNA, and the V and J assignments and clone size from that table. In this sample the table shows 140,000 or so clones, less than 65% of which occur a single time. The ten biggest clones cover 30% to 45% of the sample.

After PBMCs were isolated by density centrifugation and stained for CD3, CD4 and CD8, a FACSAria was used to sort CD4+ and CD8+ T cells. Unaffected controls provided scalp biopsies and blood samples. Recombination connected TRBV5-6 to TRBJ2-1, and 7 junction bases match TRBD2. The TCR originated in a human donor in good health. Sequences were obtained from CD8+ T cells sorted from blood. The CDR3 reads CASSLGGRAGVEQFF. The bases read TGTGCCAGCAGCTTGGGAGGGAGGGCCGGGGTTGAGCAGTTCTTC. Beyond the CDR3, the reference TRBV5-6 and TRBJ2-1 genes provide the residues; the full variable domain reads: DAGVTQSPTHLIKTRGQQVTLRCSPKSGHDTVSWYQQALGQGPQFIFQYYEEEERQRGNFPDRFSGHQFPNYSSELNVNALLLGDSALYLCASSLGGRAGVEQFFGPGTRLTVL.